Listed here are 10 T cell receptor beta chains from one sample, sequenced in a study of CD8+ T cells in alopecia areata. Extraction of RNA preceded its reverse transcription into cDNA, which served as the sequencing template. TCRdb's copy holds only in-frame clones and misses some; the assay was immunoSEQ multiplex PCR. In the table there are some 99,000 clones, 50% to 75% of which are singletons. Treatment here: oral pan-JAK inhibitor, 5-10 mg twice daily. The sequencing used CD8+ T cells sorted from blood, collected at week 4, from a patient treated with tofacitinib. The receptors stem from a human donor with alopecia areata.

The chain uses TRBV5-1 and TRBJ2-1; D remains ambiguous. CDR1 is SGHRS, CDR2 YFSETQ, per germline. V lost 0 bases and J lost 4, with 8 bases in between. This CDR3 has 14 residues. The CDR3 reads CASSLAAVYNEQFF. The DNA for the CDR3 is TGCGCCAGCAGCTTGGCGGCGGTGTACAATGAGCAGTTCTTC.

The CDR3 spells CAWSFGDLSSGNTIYF. The CDR3 DNA reads TGTGCCTGGAGTTTTGGAGACCTCTCCTCTGGAAACACCATATATTTT. The rearrangement uses TRBV30 and TRBJ1-3, with no clear D. CDR1 is GTSNPN and CDR2 is SVGIG in the germline V gene (reference sequence). The V gene lost 2 bases and the J gene lost 0 bases, with 14 bases spanning the gap. The CDR3 covers 16 residues.

The rearrangement joins TRBV7-9 to TRBJ2-3; D could derive from TRBD1 or TRBD2 (5 bases each). The CDR3 consists of 17 residues. Germline V gene sequence: CDR1 SEHNR, CDR2 FQNEAQ (reference sequence). With 3 bases removed from V and 4 bases from J, the gap between germline ends came to 20 bases. CDR3 residues: CASSFDGAYLRADTQYF. The CDR3 region has the DNA TGTGCCAGCAGCTTCGACGGGGCCTATCTGAGAGCAGATACGCAGTATTTT.

This clone was seen only once. V usage is TRBV29-1 and J usage is TRBJ1-1; D uncertain. CDR3 length: 12 residues. The V gene's germline CDR1 is SQVTM and CDR2 ANQGSEA. The V gene lost 7 bases and the J gene lost 0 bases, with 9 bases spanning the gap. The CDR3 reads CSASQMNTEAFF. Written as DNA, the CDR3 is TGCAGCGCCTCACAGATGAACACTGAAGCTTTCTTT.

The table lists this clone with a few counts. The rearrangement joins TRBV2 to TRBJ2-7; no clear D. Trimming removed 7 bases at V and 4 bases at J, with 8 bases between. The CDR3 covers 11 residues. The germline V gene encodes CDR1 SNHLY and CDR2 FYNNEI. CDR3 sequence (DNA): TGTGCCAGCACAGGCGGATACGAGCAGTACTTC. As protein: CASTGGYEQYF. The whole variable domain, filled in from reference TRBV2 and TRBJ2-7, reads EPEVTQTPSHQVTQMGQEVILRCVPISNHLYFYWYRQILGQKVEFLVSFYNNEISEKSEIFDDQFSVERPDGSNFTLKIRSTKLEDSAMYFCASTGGYEQYFGPGTRLTVT.

This clone was detected only once. The genes are TRBV27 and TRBJ2-7; 7 positions agree with TRBD1. The V gene's germline CDR1 is MNHEY and CDR2 SMNVEV (reference sequence). Trimming took 4 bases from V and 6 from J; bases not matched to a gene: 15. The CDR3 loop spans 16 amino acids. The chain's CDR3 is CASSSLSAQGLCEQYF. DNA of the CDR3: TGTGCCAGCAGTTCCCTCTCTGCACAGGGGTTATGCGAGCAGTACTTC.

CDR3 nucleotide sequence: TGTGCCAGCAGCGACTTAGGACAGTACAATGAGCAGTTCTTC. Protein product: CASSDLGQYNEQFF. The V call is TRBV25-1, the J call TRBJ2-1, with a tentative D call TRBD1 (6 bases). The germline V gene has CDR1 MGHDK and CDR2 SYGVNS. Trimming cost V 6 bases and J 4 bases, with 13 bases left between them. The CDR3 extends over 14 amino acids.

A remark on this clone: Other DNA sequences within the sample encode an identical CDR3. The V gene is TRBV5-1, the J gene TRBJ2-1; the D call may be TRBD1 or TRBD2 (6 bases each). The CDR3 has 12 amino acids. Per germline, CDR1 SGHRS and CDR2 YFSETQ. The ends were cut back, 2 bases at V and 7 bases at J, with 7 bases in the middle. Here the CDR3 DNA reads TGCGCCAGCAGCTTAGGGGGGAATGAGCAGTTCTTC. This gives the protein CASSLGGNEQFF.

The chain combines TRBV7-2 with TRBJ1-2, with no clear D. The germline V and J ends were trimmed by 3 bases and 0 bases, with 20 bases remaining between them. The germline V gene has CDR1 SGHTA and CDR2 FQGNSA. The CDR3 is made up of 18 amino acids. CDR3 coding DNA: TGTGCCAGCAGCTTTTCCCCTTACAGATCTGATGCTAACTATGGCTACACCTTC. Its translation is CASSFSPYRSDANYGYTF.

V usage is TRBV27 and J usage is TRBJ2-1, with 12 bases identical to TRBD2. The CDR3 loop spans 17 amino acids. Trimming took 3 bases from V and 4 from J; bases not matched to a gene: 7. Germline V gives CDR1 MNHEY, CDR2 SMNVEV (reference sequence). CDR3 in amino acids: CASSFNGLAGFYNEQFF. The CDR3, as DNA: TGTGCCAGCAGTTTCAATGGACTAGCGGGGTTTTACAATGAGCAGTTCTTC.